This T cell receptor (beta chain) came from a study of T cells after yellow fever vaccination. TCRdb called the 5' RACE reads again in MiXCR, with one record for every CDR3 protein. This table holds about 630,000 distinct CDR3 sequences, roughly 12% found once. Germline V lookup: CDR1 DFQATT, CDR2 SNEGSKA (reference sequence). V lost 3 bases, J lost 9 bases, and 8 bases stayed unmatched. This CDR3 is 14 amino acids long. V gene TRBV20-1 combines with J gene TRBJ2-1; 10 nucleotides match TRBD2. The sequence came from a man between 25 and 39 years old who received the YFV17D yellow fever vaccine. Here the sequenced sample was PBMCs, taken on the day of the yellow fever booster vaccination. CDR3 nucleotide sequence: TGCAGTGCTAGGACGGGGACTAGCGTTACTGAGCAGTTCTTC. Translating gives CSARTGTSVTEQFF.